This T cell receptor beta chain was observed in a study of shared clonotypes between healthy human individuals (TCRdb year 2020). As for the study more broadly: The cohort included a few men and a couple of women between 18 and 49 years of age. To estimate repertoire size and how much clonotypes are shared between individuals, the study performed deep sequencing of blood TCR repertoires from a few healthy adults. Libraries were prepared and TCR repertoires were sequenced by different laboratories using diverse techniques, in order to increase sequencing depth and limit assay-specific biases. Each donor's leukapheresis produced roughly between about 0.8 and 8.9 billion PBMCs.

CDR3 length: 16 amino acids, cysteine to phenylalanine. The sequence is cut down to CDR3 DNA, 48 bases in frame from base 1. The germline V gene (reference sequence) gives CDR1 as GTSNPN and CDR2 as SVGIG. Trimming leaves V shorter by 0 bases and J shorter by 9 bases, with the junction holding 11 bases beyond the gene matches. Using the deep immunoSEQ assay, multiplex PCR amplified TCR CDR3 regions from genomic DNA. Genomic DNA extracted from each cell subset was distributed evenly over all wells of several immunoSEQ 96-well plates, and each plate served as one replicate. Each replicate PCR for unsorted PBMC received about 0.3 ug genomic DNA, equal to about 30,000 T cell genomes. Ten immunoSEQ deep assay plates were used to sequence the unsorted PBMC genomic DNA. The purified libraries were quantified using a Qubit 3.0 fluorometer, sized with a Bioanalyzer 2100, and then quantified again using the KAPA Library Quantification kit. Every immunoSEQ 96-well plate was sequenced on a separate single-read 150-cycle Illumina NextSeq 550 flow cell. The authors' pipeline ran thus. Because the immunoSEQ output held only junctional sequences and lacked quality scores, the filtering could not match the filtering applied to full-length reads. To assign V/J genes and CDR3, sequences were annotated using PyIR, a Python wrapper for IgBLAST v1.9, with IMGT germline references. Reads with weak V/J assignments (E-value above 1e-6), missing CDR3, stop codons, out-of-frame junctions, or ambiguous translated residues were removed. V3J clonotypes were defined as sequences sharing an identical inferred V gene, J gene, and CDR3 amino acid sequence. To compute the percentage overlap between repertoires, the number of shared unique clonotypes was divided by the size of the smaller repertoire. Three approaches were used to assess repertoire richness: RTK rarefaction, the Chao1 estimator, and Recon v2.1 estimates of unobserved clonotypes. In TCRdb, the immuneACCESS table is reduced to in-frame sequences with V and J assigned. These tables do not hold every clone; where another copy was compared, an unresolved V gene accounts for under half, and the others remain unexplained. The V and J calls and clone size were taken over from that table, and D and trimming were inferred from the DNA. Present in this sample are around 510,000 clones, roughly four fifths of which were seen just once. The biggest ten clones account for about 12% of the sample.

Here is what the overall study found, with its caveats: Pairwise subsampling indicated that sequencing depth was expected to affect the degree of clonotype sharing among donors. The small number of donors limited the genetic and exposure-history diversity represented. Sampling was restricted to blood, and TCR repertoires in tissues likely differ from the TCR repertoires found in blood.

Healthy HIV-negative adults with no recently reported acute infections or vaccinations were included as donors. Every donor was a Caucasian adult living in Nashville, Tennessee, USA. For unsorted samples, about 90 million PBMCs were counted and genomic DNA was extracted with the QIAamp DNA Blood Mini kit. After blood collection by leukapheresis, PBMCs were isolated using Ficoll-Histopaque density gradient centrifugation and then cryopreserved in the vapor phase of liquid nitrogen. Points on this clone: Its antigen has not been determined. It has no much larger one-base neighbor in the sample; base qualities were not kept.

Sequencing was carried out using PBMCs. This receptor was obtained from a woman aged 40-49 years in good health. Some clones in this sample may be carry-over from other donors' samples. The chain joins TRBV30 to TRBJ2-1; 10 central bases correspond to TRBD2. CDR3 reads: CAWSVQYSGRAGEQFF. The nucleotides are TGTGCCTGGAGTGTACAATACAGCGGGAGGGCCGGTGAGCAGTTCTTC.